These 20 T cell receptor beta chains share one sample of origin, sequenced in a study of cytomegalovirus exposure and HLA in healthy donors. PCR involved 60 Vbeta and 13 Jbeta primers. Profiling relied on immunoSEQ multiplex PCR, and the TCRdb table lists in-frame clones only, not all of them. Its table records tens of thousands of clones. The sequencing sample was made of PBMCs. Receptors originate from a woman between 40 and 50 years old in good health and CMV-seropositive.

A word on this clone: The junction departs from the called germline gene at one end, perhaps through a read error. The chain couples TRBV2 to TRBJ2-5, with TRBD1 matching 7 bases. From germline, CDR1 is SNHLY and CDR2 FYNNEI. This CDR3 spans 13 amino acids. The CDR3 protein is CASSGPRGQAVNF. The CDR3 DNA sequence: TGTGCCAGCAGTGGCCCCAGAGGACAGGCCGTAAACTTC.

The chain joins TRBV2 to TRBJ2-2; 12 bases fit TRBD2. The CDR3 runs 15 residues. Germline-derived CDR1 and CDR2 are SNHLY and FYNNEI. The ends lost 6 bases at V and 5 bases at J; junction bases unmatched: 4. The chain's CDR3 is CASRAGTSGTGELFF. The DNA of the CDR3 is TGTGCCAGCAGAGCCGGGACTAGCGGGACCGGGGAGCTGTTTTTT.

On this clone: This sample includes further DNA sequences coding for the same CDR3. This sequence joins TRBV5-1 and TRBJ2-3, with TRBD2 identical over 14 bases. This CDR3 is 16 amino acids long. The V segment lost 3 bases and the J segment 3 bases; nucleotides outside the gene matches: 3. Germline V CDR1 and CDR2: SGHRS, YFSETQ. The CDR3 reads CASSSRLAGGTDTQYF. DNA of the CDR3: TGCGCCAGCAGCTCAAGACTAGCGGGAGGGACAGATACGCAGTATTTT.

The V gene is TRBV5-1, the J gene TRBJ1-5; tentatively, D is TRBD1 (6 bases). The CDR3 length is 14 residues. Germline V lookup: CDR1 SGHRS, CDR2 YFSETQ. Trimming shortened V by 4 bases and J by 0 bases, and 8 bases separated the two germline ends. Here the CDR3 reads CASSRDISNQPQHF. CDR3 in DNA: TGCGCCAGCAGCCGGGACATTAGCAATCAGCCCCAGCATTTT.

This chain connects TRBV15 to TRBJ2-7; D not resolved. Germline assignment: CDR1 LNHNV and CDR2 YYDKDF (reference sequence). Trimming removed 0 bases from V and 1 base from J, with 4 bases in between. This CDR3 contains 13 residues. The CDR3 sequence is CATSRDQSYEQYF. The CDR3 nucleotides read TGTGCCACCAGCAGAGATCAATCCTACGAGCAGTACTTC.

This chain connects TRBV2 to TRBJ1-3; 8 nucleotides agree with TRBD1. There are 14 residues in the CDR3. Germline CDR1 is SNHLY and CDR2 is FYNNEI. J gave up 4 bases and V 9 bases, and 8 bases lay outside the gene matches. CDR3: CARSKQGVGNTIYF. The CDR3 nucleotides read TGTGCCAGAAGTAAACAGGGGGTCGGAAACACCATATATTTT.

The chain is built from TRBV7-2 and TRBJ2-1; D is possibly TRBD1 (5 bases). Trimming removed 1 base from V and 1 base from J, with 8 bases in between. The CDR3 is 15 residues long. Germline CDR1 SGHTA, CDR2 FQGNSA. CDR3 loop: CASSLGQGSYNEQFF. As DNA, the CDR3 is TGTGCCAGCAGCTTAGGTCAGGGTTCCTACAATGAGCAGTTCTTC.

The rearrangement links TRBV6-1 to TRBJ2-2; D gene uncertain. The V end was cut by 8 bases, the J end by 3 bases, with 13 bases between. The germline gives CDR1 MNHNS, CDR2 SASEGT. This CDR3 has 14 amino acids. CDR3 in amino acids: CASGPRWDTGELFF. The DNA of the CDR3 is TGTGCCAGCGGGCCCCGGTGGGACACCGGGGAGCTGTTTTTT.

V gene TRBV5-6 combines with J gene TRBJ2-5, with TRBD2 as a possible D gene (6 bases). The length of the CDR3 is 15 residues. The germline gives CDR1 SGHDT, CDR2 YYEEEE. Trimming removed 1 base at V and 4 bases at J, with 14 bases between. CDR3 coding DNA: TGTGCCAGCAGCTTGTACCGGGAGTGGGGAGAGACCCAGTACTTC. It translates to CASSLYREWGETQYF.

The chain recombines TRBV1 with TRBJ2-1; TRBD2, as called in the table, went unchecked against the DNA. TRBV1 is a pseudogene locus. The CDR3 loop spans 14 amino acids. The CDR3: CTSSPAAFGNEQFF. As DNA, the CDR3 is TGCACCAGCAGCCCTGCGGCTTTCGGGAATGAGCAGTTCTTC.

The chain joins TRBV2 to TRBJ2-5, with TRBD1 matching over 7 bases. This CDR3 has 14 residues. Germline V lookup: CDR1 SNHLY, CDR2 FYNNEI. V shed 5 bases, J shed 0 bases, and the junction held 3 bases outside the gene matches. Here the CDR3 reads CASSRDSNQETQYF. CDR3 bases: TGTGCCAGCAGTAGGGACAGTAACCAAGAGACCCAGTACTTC.

The CDR3 sequence is CASSLRYPDTQYF. The CDR3 nucleotides read TGTGCCAGCAGCCTGAGGTACCCAGATACGCAGTATTTT. The J gene is TRBJ2-3, the V gene TRBV11-2; D is unresolved. V was cut by 5 bases and J by 4 bases, with 10 bases left in between. Germline V gene sequence: CDR1 SGHAT, CDR2 FQNNGV. The CDR3 sequence is 13 residues long.

This rearrangement joins TRBV28 to TRBJ1-2; a possible D gene is TRBD1 (6 bases). The CDR3 consists of 14 residues. V was trimmed by 6 bases and J by 5 bases, leaving 16 bases between them. The germline V gene has CDR1 MDHEN and CDR2 SYDVKM. The CDR3 sequence: CASRPIGGGYGYTF. As DNA, the CDR3 is TGTGCCAGCAGGCCCATTGGGGGCGGGTATGGCTACACCTTC.

The gene calls are TRBV7-3 and TRBJ2-5; TRBD1 agrees at 7 bases. The CDR3 is made up of 15 amino acids. V trimming: 5 bases; J trimming: 5 bases; junction bases outside the gene matches: 11. Germline-derived CDR1 and CDR2 are SGHTA and FQGTGA. The CDR3 DNA follows: TGTGCCAGCAGCCGATACGGTGAGGGGGCGGAGACCCAGTACTTC. It yields the protein CASSRYGEGAETQYF.

J is TRBJ2-1 and V is TRBV11-3; TRBD2 might be the D (6 bases). The ends were cut back, 4 bases at V and 3 bases at J, with 19 bases in the middle. This CDR3 contains 17 residues. Germline CDR1 SGHNT, CDR2 YENEEA. The CDR3 nucleotides read TGTGCCAGCAGCTCCAGGAGGGGTAGGGTTGGCTACAATGAGCAGTTCTTC. Translating it yields CASSSRRGRVGYNEQFF.

The V gene is TRBV6-1, the J gene TRBJ2-2; D is perhaps TRBD2 (5 bases). Trimming cost V 1 base and J 1 base, with 16 bases left between them. Germline assignment: CDR1 MNHNS and CDR2 SASEGT. The CDR3 contains 18 residues. DNA of the CDR3: TGTGCCAGCAGTGAAGATGAGTTTCGAGCGGAGAACACCGGGGAGCTGTTTTTT. It yields the protein CASSEDEFRAENTGELFF.

The rearrangement links TRBV7-2 to TRBJ2-1; 11 bases match TRBD2. The CDR3 sequence is 15 residues long. V lost 0 bases and J lost 8; bases outside the gene matches: 3. Germline V gene lookup returns CDR1 SGHTA and CDR2 FQGNSA. The CDR3 here is CASSLASGGAYEQFF. The DNA of the CDR3 is TGTGCCAGCAGCTTAGCTAGCGGGGGGGCCTATGAGCAGTTCTTC.

The chain has TRBV27 and TRBJ1-6, with 10 nucleotides matching TRBD1. The CDR3 has 12 amino acids. V was clipped by 8 bases and J by 9 bases; unmatched bases: 1. The germline gives CDR1 MNHEY, CDR2 SMNVEV (reference sequence). The CDR3 reads CASRDRGSPLHF. As DNA, the CDR3 is TGTGCCAGCCGGGACAGGGGTTCACCCCTCCACTTT.

The chain couples TRBV4-2 to TRBJ2-1; 8 bases are a match to TRBD2. CDR1 LGHNA and CDR2 YNFKEQ come from the germline V gene. The trim removed 4 bases at V and 7 bases at J, leaving 9 bases unmatched. The CDR3 is 15 amino acids. The CDR3 DNA reads TGTGCCAGCAGCCCCGAGGACGGGGGGGCGAATGAGCAGTTCTTC. Amino acids: CASSPEDGGANEQFF.

This chain uses TRBV6-4 with TRBJ2-1, with TRBD1 as a possible D gene (6 bases). This CDR3 spans 15 amino acids. Germline CDR1 is MRHNA and CDR2 is SNTAGT. V was trimmed by 6 bases and J by 6 bases, leaving 18 bases between them. Written as DNA, the CDR3 is TGTGCCAGCAGCGATAGCTACAGGGTCCGCAATGAGCAGTTCTTC. This gives the protein CASSDSYRVRNEQFF.